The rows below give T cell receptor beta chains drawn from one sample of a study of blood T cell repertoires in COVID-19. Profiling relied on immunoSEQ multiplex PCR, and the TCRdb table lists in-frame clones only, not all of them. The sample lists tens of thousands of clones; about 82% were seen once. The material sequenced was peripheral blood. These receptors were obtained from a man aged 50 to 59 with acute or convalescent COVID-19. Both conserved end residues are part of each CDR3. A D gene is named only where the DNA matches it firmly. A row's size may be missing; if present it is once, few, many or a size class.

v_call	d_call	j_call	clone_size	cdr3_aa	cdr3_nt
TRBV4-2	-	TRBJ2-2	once	CASSQDRGNTGELFF	TGTGCCAGCAGCCAAGATCGCGGAAACACCGGGGAGCTGTTTTTT
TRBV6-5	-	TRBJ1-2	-	CASRPPGRLGGYTF	TGTGCCAGCAGGCCCCCCGGCCGGCTAGGAGGCTACACCTTC
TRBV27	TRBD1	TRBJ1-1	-	CASSFNRGQTEAFF	TGTGCCAGCAGTTTCAACAGGGGACAGACTGAAGCTTTCTTT
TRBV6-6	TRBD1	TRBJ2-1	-	CASTPGQGSSYNEQFF	TGTGCCAGCACCCCCGGACAGGGTTCTTCCTACAATGAGCAGTTCTTC
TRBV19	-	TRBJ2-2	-	CASGGAVRTGELFF	TGTGCCAGTGGGGGCGCGGTTCGGACCGGGGAGCTGTTTTTT
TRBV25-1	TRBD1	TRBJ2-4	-	CASSGRTGEAKNIQYF	TGTGCCAGCAGTGGACGGACAGGGGAGGCCAAAAACATTCAGTACTTC
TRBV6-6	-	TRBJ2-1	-	CASSYAERDNEQFF	TGTGCCAGCAGTTACGCCGAGCGGGACAATGAGCAGTTCTTC
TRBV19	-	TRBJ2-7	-	CASRPRVETYEQYF	TGTGCCAGTAGACCCCGGGTAGAAACCTACGAGCAGTACTTC
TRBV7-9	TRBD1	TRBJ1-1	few	CASSFQGANTEAFF	TGTGCCAGCAGCTTCCAGGGGGCGAACACTGAAGCTTTCTTT
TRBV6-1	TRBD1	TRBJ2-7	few	CASKRGQGNYEQYF	TGTGCCAGCAAGAGGGGACAGGGGAATTACGAGCAGTACTTC
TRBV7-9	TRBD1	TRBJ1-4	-	CASSRRTGDEKLFF	TGTGCCAGCAGCCGCCGGACAGGGGATGAAAAACTGTTTTTT
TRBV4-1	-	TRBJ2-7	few	CASSHQEGTYEQYF	TGCGCCAGCAGCCACCAAGAGGGGACTTACGAGCAGTACTTC
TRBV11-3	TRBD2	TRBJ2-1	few	CASSFDGRAGSSYNEQFF	TGTGCCAGCAGCTTCGACGGGAGGGCCGGGAGCTCCTACAATGAGCAGTTCTTC
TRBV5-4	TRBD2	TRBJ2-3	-	CASSLVAGADTQYF	TGTGCCAGCAGCTTGGTAGCGGGAGCCGATACGCAGTATTTT
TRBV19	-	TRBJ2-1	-	CASSSAGRSSYNEQFF	TGTGCCAGTTCCTCGGCGGGGAGATCTTCCTACAATGAGCAGTTCTTC
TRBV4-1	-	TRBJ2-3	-	CASSSSSDTQYF	TGCGCCAGCAGCTCTTCTTCAGATACGCAGTATTTT
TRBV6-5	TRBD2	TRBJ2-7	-	CASTFGRVYEQYF	TGTGCCAGCACTTTCGGGAGGGTCTACGAGCAGTACTTC
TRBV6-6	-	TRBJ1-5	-	CASSTGNDQPQHF	TGTGCCAGCAGCACAGGGAACGATCAGCCCCAGCATTTT
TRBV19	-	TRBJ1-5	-	CASTTRDNQPQHF	TGTGCCAGTACCACCCGGGACAATCAGCCCCAGCATTTT
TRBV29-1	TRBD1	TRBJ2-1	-	CSVRTGVGPSYNEQFF	TGCAGCGTTCGGACAGGGGTAGGGCCGAGCTACAATGAGCAGTTCTTC
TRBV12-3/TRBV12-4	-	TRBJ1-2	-	CASSPGSLYGYTF	TGTGCCAGCAGCCCCGGTAGCCTCTATGGCTACACCTTC
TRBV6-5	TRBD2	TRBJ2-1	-	CASSYSLADYNEQFF	TGTGCCAGCAGTTACTCGCTAGCGGACTACAATGAGCAGTTCTTC
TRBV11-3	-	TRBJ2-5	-	CASSLVARQETQYF	TGTGCCAGCAGCTTAGTGGCGCGGCAAGAGACCCAGTACTTC
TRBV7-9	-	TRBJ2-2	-	CASSSSSVPPGELFF	TGTGCCAGCAGCTCCTCTAGCGTTCCCCCCGGGGAGCTGTTTTTT
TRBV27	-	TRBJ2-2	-	CASTQGGSDTGELFF	TGTGCCAGCACCCAAGGAGGGTCGGACACCGGGGAGCTGTTTTTT
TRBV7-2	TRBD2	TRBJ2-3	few	CASSSLGLAGGGGADTQYF	TGTGCCAGCAGCTCCCTGGGACTAGCGGGAGGTGGGGGGGCAGATACGCAGTATTTT
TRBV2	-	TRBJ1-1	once	CASNKIGRAMNTEAFF	TGTGCCAGCAATAAGATTGGGCGTGCGATGAACACTGAAGCTTTCTTT
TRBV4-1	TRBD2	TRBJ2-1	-	CASSQGSGGAGEQFF	TGCGCCAGCAGCCAAGGAAGCGGGGGGGCAGGTGAGCAGTTCTTC
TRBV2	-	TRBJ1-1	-	CASRRAEAFF	TGTGCCAGCCGGAGGGCTGAAGCTTTCTTT
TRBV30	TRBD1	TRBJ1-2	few	CAWRMTGGSGGYTF	TGTGCCTGGAGGATGACAGGGGGCTCTGGTGGCTACACCTTC
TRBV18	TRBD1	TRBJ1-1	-	CASSPMTGTGTRNTEAFF	TGTGCCAGCTCACCGATGACCGGGACAGGGACAAGAAACACTGAAGCTTTCTTT
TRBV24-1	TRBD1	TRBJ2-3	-	CATSWTGGVRDTQYF	TGTGCCACCAGTTGGACAGGGGGCGTAAGGGATACGCAGTATTTT
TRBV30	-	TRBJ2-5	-	CAWSAGETQYF	TGTGCCTGGAGTGCAGGGGAGACCCAGTACTTC
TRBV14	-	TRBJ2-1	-	CASSRASRGEQFF	TGTGCCAGCAGCCGCGCTTCCAGGGGTGAGCAGTTCTTC
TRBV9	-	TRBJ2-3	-	CASSGGVSTDTQYF	TGTGCCAGCAGCGGGGGGGTAAGCACAGATACGCAGTATTTT
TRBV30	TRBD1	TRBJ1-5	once	CAWSSQGDQPQHF	TGTGCCTGGAGTTCCCAGGGGGATCAGCCCCAGCATTTT
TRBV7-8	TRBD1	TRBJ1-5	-	CASSTGTGGARSNQPQHF	TGTGCCAGCAGCACTGGGACAGGGGGCGCGAGAAGCAATCAGCCCCAGCATTTT
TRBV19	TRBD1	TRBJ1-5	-	CASSPGQGAWSNQPQHF	TGTGCCAGTAGCCCAGGGCAGGGGGCTTGGAGCAATCAGCCCCAGCATTTT
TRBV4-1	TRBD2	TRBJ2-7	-	CASSQVPAGRSYEQYF	TGCGCCAGCAGCCAAGTTCCAGCGGGACGCTCCTACGAGCAGTACTTC
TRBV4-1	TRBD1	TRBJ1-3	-	CASSLGTVSGNTIYF	TGCGCCAGCAGCCTGGGGACAGTCTCTGGAAACACCATATATTTT
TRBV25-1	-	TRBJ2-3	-	CASSLGGASDTQYF	TGTGCCAGCAGTTTGGGGGGGGCATCCGATACGCAGTATTTT
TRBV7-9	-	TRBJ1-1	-	CASSLVGLGSTEAFF	TGTGCCAGCAGCTTAGTGGGCCTCGGGAGCACTGAAGCTTTCTTT
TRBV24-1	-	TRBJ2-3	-	CATTPQGRYAVF	TGTGCCACCACCCCTCAGGGGAGATACGCAGTATTT
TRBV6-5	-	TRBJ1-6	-	CASSSRPGVSPLHF	TGTGCCAGCAGCTCAAGACCGGGTGTTTCACCCCTCCACTTT
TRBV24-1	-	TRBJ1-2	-	CATSSTRGISGYGYTF	TGTGCCACCAGTAGTACAAGAGGGATATCGGGCTATGGCTACACCTTC
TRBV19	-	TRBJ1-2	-	CASSIRQSIYYGYTF	TGTGCCAGTAGTATCAGACAGAGCATATACTATGGCTACACCTTC
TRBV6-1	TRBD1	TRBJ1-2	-	CASSDMTGGPFNYGYTF	TGTGCCAGCAGTGATATGACAGGGGGCCCTTTTAACTATGGCTACACCTTC
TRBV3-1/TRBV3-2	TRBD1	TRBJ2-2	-	CASRQGAQAGELFF	TGTGCCAGCAGACAGGGGGCGCAGGCCGGGGAGCTGTTTTTT
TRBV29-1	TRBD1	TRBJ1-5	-	CSQLRGAQPQHF	TGCAGCCAACTCAGGGGGGCACAGCCCCAGCATTTT
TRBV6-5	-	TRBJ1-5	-	CASSQSPNQPQHF	TGTGCCAGCAGTCAAAGCCCGAATCAGCCCCAGCATTTT
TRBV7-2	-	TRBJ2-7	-	CASSLVQLYYEQYF	TGTGCCAGCAGCTTAGTACAGCTATACTACGAGCAGTACTTC
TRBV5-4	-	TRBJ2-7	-	CASSLFFTNGVYEQYF	TGTGCCAGCAGCTTATTTTTCACTAACGGGGTCTACGAGCAGTACTTC